This TCR beta chain was observed in a study of shared clonotypes between healthy human individuals. Study at large: Ranging from 18 to 49 in age, donors were two women and a few men. Study-wide results and limits: An effect of sequencing depth on clonotype sharing among donors was expected.

Donors were healthy HIV-negative adults without recently reported acute infections or vaccinations. Genomic DNA belonging to each subset was distributed in equal measure over several immunoSEQ plates. This table comes from immunoSEQ multiplex PCR, and its TCRdb copy is limited to in-frame clones, with some not included. This sample has about half a million clones, with about 72% found just once. This clone has just one count. Antigen unknown. From germline, CDR1 is LNHDA and CDR2 SQIVND (reference sequence). The CDR3 runs to 15 residues. The trim removed 3 bases at V and 2 bases at J, leaving 5 bases unmatched.

V gene TRBV19 combines with J gene TRBJ2-7, with 9 nucleotides matching TRBD2. The sequence came from a woman aged 40 to 49 in good health. Some clones in this sample may be carry-over from other donors' samples. Sequenced input: PBMCs. Here the CDR3 reads CASSMGTSPTYEQYF. In DNA form, the CDR3 reads TGTGCCAGTAGTATGGGGACTAGCCCGACCTACGAGCAGTACTTC.